This T cell receptor (beta chain) was captured by sequencing in a study of T cell repertoires in Merkel cell carcinoma (dated by TCRdb to the late 2010s). Context from the whole study: Patients who had received intralesional immunotherapy or systemic immune checkpoint blockade prior to the biopsy were excluded. To be included, a participant needed a diagnosis of MCPyV-positive Merkel cell carcinoma and tumor-infiltrating lymphocytes that had been successfully expanded in vitro. MCPyV-specific clonotypes were first defined by tetramer sorting, cloning and paired TCR sequencing of expanded tumor-infiltrating lymphocytes. The research as a whole found: No normal tissue biopsies were studied.

Concerning this clone: Its antigen is currently not known. No base quality values were provided; no much bigger clone lies one nucleotide off.

Biopsy-confirmed MCPyV-positive Merkel cell carcinoma was present in the study subjects, and positive serum antibodies to T-antigen were found in every subject. Genomic DNA was extracted from several adjacent 10-micron frozen tumor sections without cell sorting or culture. About 5 x 5 x 5 mm of tumor biopsy tissue was frozen in optimal cutting temperature compound. In the frozen biopsy, scout sections stained with hematoxylin and eosin confirmed plenty of Merkel cell carcinoma along with infiltrating cells. Taken from the germline V gene, the CDR1 and CDR2 loops are MDHEN and SYDVKM. Trimming costs V 4 bases and J 1 base, and their ends lie 15 bases apart. From the cysteine up to the phenylalanine, the CDR3 has a length of 16 residues. The kept DNA is CDR3 alone, 48 bases in frame from the first base. TRB CDR3 sequencing and data processing of tumor genomic DNA were performed with the immunoSEQ assay. TCRdb's version of the immuneACCESS table is confined to in-frame rearrangements and falls short of the full clone set. An unresolved V gene accounts for under half of the shortfall where checked; the remainder is of unknown origin. The sample table lists about 15,000 clones, 76% of them with a count of one. Over 15% of the sample is taken by the ten largest.

Sequencing was carried out using tumor tissue. This chain is built from TRBV28 and TRBJ2-3; the D gene assignment is perhaps TRBD1 or TRBD2, with each matching 5 bases. This TCR came from an adult with Merkel cell carcinoma. The nucleotides read TGTGCCAGCAGTTCTCCTGGGGGAGCCCGCACAGATACGCAGTATTTT. This sequence encodes CASSSPGGARTDTQYF.